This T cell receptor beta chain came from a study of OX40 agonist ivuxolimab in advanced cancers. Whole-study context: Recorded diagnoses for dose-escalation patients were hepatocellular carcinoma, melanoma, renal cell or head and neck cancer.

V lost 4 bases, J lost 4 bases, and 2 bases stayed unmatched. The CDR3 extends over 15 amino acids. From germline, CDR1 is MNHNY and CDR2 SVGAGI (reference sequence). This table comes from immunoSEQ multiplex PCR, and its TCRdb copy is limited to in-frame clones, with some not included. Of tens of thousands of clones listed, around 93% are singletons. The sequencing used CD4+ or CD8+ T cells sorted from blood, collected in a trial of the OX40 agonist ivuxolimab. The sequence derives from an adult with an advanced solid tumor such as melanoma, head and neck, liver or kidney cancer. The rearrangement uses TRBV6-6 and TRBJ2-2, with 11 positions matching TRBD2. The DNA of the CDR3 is TGTGCCAGCAGTTCCGGGACTAGCGGCACCGGGGAGCTGTTTTTT. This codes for CASSSGTSGTGELFF.